This TCR beta chain appears in the sequencing data of a study of breast tumors, draining lymph nodes, adjacent tissues. CDR3 length: 12 amino acids. Germline loops: CDR1 MRHNA, CDR2 SNTAGT. Samples came from axillary lymph nodes draining the breast cancer. TCRdb reprocessed the multiplex PCR reads with MiXCR, giving one entry per CDR3 protein. The sample lists 130,000 or so distinct CDR3 sequences; 20% to 25% were seen once. About this clonotype itself: Its specificity is unknown. A much larger clone lies one base from this, so it may be a read error.

Whole-study findings and limits: That most tumor T cells come from lymph nodes remained unproven. Tumor TCR diversity was below lymph nodes but above nontumor tissue.

V gene TRBV6-4 combines with J gene TRBJ2-5; no reliable D call. The source material was axillary lymph node tissue. The clonotype comes from a female donor with breast cancer. Some clones in this sample may be carry-over from other donors' samples. CDR3 region: CASSDIWKTEYF. Written as DNA, the CDR3 is TGTGCCAGCAGTGACATTTGGAAGACCGAGTACTTC.